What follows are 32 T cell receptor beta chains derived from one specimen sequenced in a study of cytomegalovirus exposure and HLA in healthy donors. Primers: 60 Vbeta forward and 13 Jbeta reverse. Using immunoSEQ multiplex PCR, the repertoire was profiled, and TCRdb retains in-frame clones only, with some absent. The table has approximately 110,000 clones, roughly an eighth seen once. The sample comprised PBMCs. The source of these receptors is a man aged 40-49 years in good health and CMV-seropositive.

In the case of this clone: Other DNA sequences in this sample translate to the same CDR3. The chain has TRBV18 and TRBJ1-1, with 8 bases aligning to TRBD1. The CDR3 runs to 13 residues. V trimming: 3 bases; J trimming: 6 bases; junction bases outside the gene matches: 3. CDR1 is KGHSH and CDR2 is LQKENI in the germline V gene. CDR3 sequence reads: CASSPGQGAEAFF. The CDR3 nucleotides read TGTGCCAGCTCACCTGGACAGGGCGCTGAAGCTTTCTTT.

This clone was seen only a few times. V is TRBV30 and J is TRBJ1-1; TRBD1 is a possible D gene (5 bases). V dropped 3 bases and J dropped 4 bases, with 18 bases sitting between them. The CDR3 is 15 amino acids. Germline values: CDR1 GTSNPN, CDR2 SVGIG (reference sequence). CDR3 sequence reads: CAWSRGGVGTTEAFF. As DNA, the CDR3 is TGTGCCTGGAGCCGTGGAGGGGTCGGTACCACTGAAGCTTTCTTT.

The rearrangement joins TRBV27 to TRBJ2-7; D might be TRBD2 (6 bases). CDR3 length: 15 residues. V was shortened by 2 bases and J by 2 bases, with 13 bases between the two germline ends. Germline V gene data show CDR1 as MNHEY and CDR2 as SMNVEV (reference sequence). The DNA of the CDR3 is TGTGCCAGCAGTTTAATGGAGGGATTGGCCTACGAGCAGTACTTC. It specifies CASSLMEGLAYEQYF.

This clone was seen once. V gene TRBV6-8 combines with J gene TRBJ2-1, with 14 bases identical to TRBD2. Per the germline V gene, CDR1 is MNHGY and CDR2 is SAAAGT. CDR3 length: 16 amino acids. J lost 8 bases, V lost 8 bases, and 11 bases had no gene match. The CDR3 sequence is CASPGTSGSVRDEQFF. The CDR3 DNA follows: TGTGCCAGCCCCGGGACTAGCGGGAGCGTTCGCGATGAGCAGTTCTTC.

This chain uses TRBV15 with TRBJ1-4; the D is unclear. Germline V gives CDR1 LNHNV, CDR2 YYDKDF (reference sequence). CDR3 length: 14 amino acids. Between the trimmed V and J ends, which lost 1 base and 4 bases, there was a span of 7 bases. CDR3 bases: TGTGCCACCAGCAGAGTTTATATTAATGAAAAACTGTTTTTT. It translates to CATSRVYINEKLFF.

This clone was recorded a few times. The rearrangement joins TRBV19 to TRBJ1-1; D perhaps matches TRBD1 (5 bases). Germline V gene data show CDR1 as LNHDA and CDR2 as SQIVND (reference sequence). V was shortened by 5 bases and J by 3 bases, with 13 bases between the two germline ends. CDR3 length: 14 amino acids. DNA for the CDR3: TGTGCCAGTAGTTCTCGAGGGGAGGACACTGAAGCTTTCTTT. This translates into CASSSRGEDTEAFF.

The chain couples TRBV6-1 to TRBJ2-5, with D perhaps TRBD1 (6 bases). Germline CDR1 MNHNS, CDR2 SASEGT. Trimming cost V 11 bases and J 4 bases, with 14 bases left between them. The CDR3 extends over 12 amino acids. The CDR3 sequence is CALMNRVETQYF. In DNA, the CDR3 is TGTGCCCTTATGAACAGGGTAGAGACCCAGTACTTC.

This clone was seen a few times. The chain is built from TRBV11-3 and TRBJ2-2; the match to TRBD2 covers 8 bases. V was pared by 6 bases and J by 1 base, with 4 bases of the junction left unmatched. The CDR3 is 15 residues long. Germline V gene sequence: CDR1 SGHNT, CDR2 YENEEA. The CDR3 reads CASRSSGLNTGELFF. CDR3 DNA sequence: TGTGCCAGCAGATCTAGCGGGTTGAACACCGGGGAGCTGTTTTTT. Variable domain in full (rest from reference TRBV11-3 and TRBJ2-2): EAGVVQSPRYKIIEKKQPVAFWCNPISGHNTLYWYLQNLGQGPELLIRYENEEAVDDSQLPKDRFSAERLKGVDSTLKIQPAELGDSAVYLCASRSSGLNTGELFFGEGSRLTVL.

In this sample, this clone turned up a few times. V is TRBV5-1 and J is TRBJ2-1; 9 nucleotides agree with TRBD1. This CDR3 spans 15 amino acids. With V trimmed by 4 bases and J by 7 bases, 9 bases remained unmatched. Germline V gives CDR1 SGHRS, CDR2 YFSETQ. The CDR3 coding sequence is TGCGCCAGCAGCGTTACCGGGACAGGGAGTAATGAGCAGTTCTTC. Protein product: CASSVTGTGSNEQFF.

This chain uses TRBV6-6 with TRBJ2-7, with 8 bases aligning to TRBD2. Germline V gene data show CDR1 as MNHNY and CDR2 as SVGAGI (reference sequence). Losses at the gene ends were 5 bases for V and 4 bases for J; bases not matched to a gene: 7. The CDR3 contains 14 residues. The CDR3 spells CASSKTSDIYEQYF. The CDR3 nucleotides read TGTGCCAGCAGTAAGACTAGCGATATTTACGAGCAGTACTTC.

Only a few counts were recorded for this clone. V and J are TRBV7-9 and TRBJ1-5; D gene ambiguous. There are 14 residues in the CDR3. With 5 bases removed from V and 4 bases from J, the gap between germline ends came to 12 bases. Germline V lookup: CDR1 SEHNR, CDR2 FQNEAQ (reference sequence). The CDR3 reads CASSKGRVNQPQHF. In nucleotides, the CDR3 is TGTGCCAGCAGCAAAGGGAGGGTTAATCAGCCCCAGCATTTT.

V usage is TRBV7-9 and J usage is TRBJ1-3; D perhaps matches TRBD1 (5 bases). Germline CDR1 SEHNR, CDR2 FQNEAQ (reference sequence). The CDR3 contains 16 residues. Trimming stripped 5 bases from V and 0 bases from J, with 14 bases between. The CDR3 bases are TGTGCCAGCAGCCCGGTCGACAGTTCCTCTGGAAACACCATATATTTT. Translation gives CASSPVDSSSGNTIYF. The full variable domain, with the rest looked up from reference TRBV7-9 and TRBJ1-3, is DTGVSQNPRHKITKRGQNVTFRCDPISEHNRLYWYRQTLGQGPEFLTYFQNEAQLEKSRLLSDRFSAERPKGSFSTLEIQRTEQGDSAMYLCASSPVDSSSGNTIYFGEGSWLTVV.

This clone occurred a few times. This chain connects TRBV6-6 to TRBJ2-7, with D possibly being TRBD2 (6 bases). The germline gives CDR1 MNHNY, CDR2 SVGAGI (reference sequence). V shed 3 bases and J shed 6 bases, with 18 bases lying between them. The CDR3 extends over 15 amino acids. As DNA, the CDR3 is TGTGCCAGCAGTTATCGCCAGGCGTGGGGAGGCGAGCAGTACTTC. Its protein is CASSYRQAWGGEQYF.

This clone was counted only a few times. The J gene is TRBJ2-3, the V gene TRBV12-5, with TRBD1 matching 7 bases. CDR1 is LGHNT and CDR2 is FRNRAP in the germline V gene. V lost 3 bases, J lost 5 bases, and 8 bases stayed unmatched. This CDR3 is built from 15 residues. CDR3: CASGFATGVQDTQYF. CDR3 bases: TGTGCTAGTGGTTTCGCAACAGGGGTACAAGATACGCAGTATTTT.

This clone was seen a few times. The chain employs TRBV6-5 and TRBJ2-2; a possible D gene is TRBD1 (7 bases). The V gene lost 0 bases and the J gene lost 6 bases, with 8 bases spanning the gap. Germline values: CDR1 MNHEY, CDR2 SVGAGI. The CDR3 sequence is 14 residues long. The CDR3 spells CASSYSRGAGELFF. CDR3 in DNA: TGTGCCAGCAGTTACTCCAGGGGGGCCGGGGAGCTGTTTTTT.

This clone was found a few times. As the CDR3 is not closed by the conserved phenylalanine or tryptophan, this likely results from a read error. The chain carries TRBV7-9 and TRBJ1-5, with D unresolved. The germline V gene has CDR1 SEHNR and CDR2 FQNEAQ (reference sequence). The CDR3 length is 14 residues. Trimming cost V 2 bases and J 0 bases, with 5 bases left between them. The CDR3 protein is CASSLSVSNQPQHV. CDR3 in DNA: TGTGCCAGCAGCTTATCCGTTAGCAATCAGCCCCAGCATGTT.

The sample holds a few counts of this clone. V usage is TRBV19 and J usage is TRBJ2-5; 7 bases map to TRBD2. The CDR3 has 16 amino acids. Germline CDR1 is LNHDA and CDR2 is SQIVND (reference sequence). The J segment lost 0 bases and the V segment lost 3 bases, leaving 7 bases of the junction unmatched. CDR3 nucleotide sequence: TGTGCCAGTAGTATCTCGGGCCGGGAGGACCAAGAGACCCAGTACTTC. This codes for CASSISGREDQETQYF.

The CDR3: CASSLLKTGTGNTIYF. The CDR3 DNA sequence: TGTGCCAGCAGCTTGCTCAAGACAGGGACTGGAAACACCATATATTTT. The chain recombines TRBV7-3 with TRBJ1-3, with 7 bases aligning to TRBD1. The V gene's germline CDR1 is SGHTA and CDR2 FQGTGA. The length of the CDR3 is 16 residues. J gave up 2 bases and V 3 bases, and 7 bases lay outside the gene matches.

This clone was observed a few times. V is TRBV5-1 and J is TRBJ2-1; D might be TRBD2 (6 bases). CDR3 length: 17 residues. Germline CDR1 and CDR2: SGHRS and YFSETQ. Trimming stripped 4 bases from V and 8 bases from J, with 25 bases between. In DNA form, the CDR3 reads TGCGCCAGCAGCCGCTTCCTTTCGGGAGAAAGTGGGGATGAGCAGTTCTTC. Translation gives CASSRFLSGESGDEQFF.

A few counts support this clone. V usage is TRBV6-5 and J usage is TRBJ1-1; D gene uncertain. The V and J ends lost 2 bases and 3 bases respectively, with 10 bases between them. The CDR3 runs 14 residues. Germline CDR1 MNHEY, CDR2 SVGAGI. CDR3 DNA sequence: TGTGCCAGCAGTTACCAATACATGGACACTGAAGCTTTCTTT. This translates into CASSYQYMDTEAFF.

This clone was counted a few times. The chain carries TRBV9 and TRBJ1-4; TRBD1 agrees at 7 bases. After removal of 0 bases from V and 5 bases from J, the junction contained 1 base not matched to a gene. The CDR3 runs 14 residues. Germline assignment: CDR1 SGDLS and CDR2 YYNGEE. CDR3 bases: TGTGCCAGCAGCGTAGCAGGGGGGAATGAAAAACTGTTTTTT. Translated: CASSVAGGNEKLFF.

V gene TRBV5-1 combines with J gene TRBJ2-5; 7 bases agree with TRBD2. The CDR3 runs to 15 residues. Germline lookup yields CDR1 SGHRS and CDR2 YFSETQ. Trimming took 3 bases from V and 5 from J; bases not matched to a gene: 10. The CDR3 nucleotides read TGCGCCAGCAGCTCCCTCGGGGGGACTCGTGAGACCCAGTACTTC. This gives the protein CASSSLGGTRETQYF. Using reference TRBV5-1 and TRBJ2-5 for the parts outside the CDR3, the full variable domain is KAGVTQTPRYLIKTRGQQVTLSCSPISGHRSVSWYQQTPGQGLQFLFEYFSETQRNKGNFPGRFSGRQFSNSRSEMNVSTLELGDSALYLCASSSLGGTRETQYFGPGTRLLVL.

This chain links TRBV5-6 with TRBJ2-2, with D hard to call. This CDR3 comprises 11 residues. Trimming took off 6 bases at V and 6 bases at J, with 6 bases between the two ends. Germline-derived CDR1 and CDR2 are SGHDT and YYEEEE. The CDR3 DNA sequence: TGTGCCAGCATTGGGCCCGGGGAGCTGTTTTTT. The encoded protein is CASIGPGELFF.

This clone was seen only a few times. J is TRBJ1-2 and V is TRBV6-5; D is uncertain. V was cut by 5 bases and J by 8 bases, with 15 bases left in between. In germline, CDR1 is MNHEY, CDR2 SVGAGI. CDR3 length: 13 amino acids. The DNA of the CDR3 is TGTGCCAGCAGTGCTAGGACGTCGGGGGGCTACACCTTC. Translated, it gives CASSARTSGGYTF.

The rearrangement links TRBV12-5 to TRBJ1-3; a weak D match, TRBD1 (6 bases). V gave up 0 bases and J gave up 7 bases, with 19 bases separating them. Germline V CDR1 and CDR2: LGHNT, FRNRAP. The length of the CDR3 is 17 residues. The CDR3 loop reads CASGLVISGAHPNTIYF. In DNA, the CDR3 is TGTGCTAGTGGTTTGGTAATATCAGGGGCACACCCTAACACCATATATTTT.

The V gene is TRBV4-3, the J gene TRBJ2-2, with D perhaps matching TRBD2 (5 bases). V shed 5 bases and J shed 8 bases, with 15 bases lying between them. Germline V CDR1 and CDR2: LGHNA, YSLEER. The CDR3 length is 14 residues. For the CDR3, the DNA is TGCGCCAGCAGCGCCCGACTACCCTCGGGGGAGCTGTTTTTT. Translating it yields CASSARLPSGELFF.

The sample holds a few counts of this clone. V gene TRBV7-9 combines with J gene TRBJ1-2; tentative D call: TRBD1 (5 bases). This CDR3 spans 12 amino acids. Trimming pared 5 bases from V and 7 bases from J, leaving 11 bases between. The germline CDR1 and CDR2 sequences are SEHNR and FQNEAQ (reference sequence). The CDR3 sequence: CASSPRQFGYTF. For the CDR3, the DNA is TGTGCCAGCAGCCCCCGACAGTTTGGCTACACCTTC. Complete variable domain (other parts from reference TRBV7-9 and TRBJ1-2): DTGVSQNPRHKITKRGQNVTFRCDPISEHNRLYWYRQTLGQGPEFLTYFQNEAQLEKSRLLSDRFSAERPKGSFSTLEIQRTEQGDSAMYLCASSPRQFGYTFGSGTRLTVV.

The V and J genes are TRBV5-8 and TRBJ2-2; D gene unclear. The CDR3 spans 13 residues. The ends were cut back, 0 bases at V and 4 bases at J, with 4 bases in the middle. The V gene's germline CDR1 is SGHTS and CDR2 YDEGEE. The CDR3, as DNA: TGTGCCAGCAGCTTGGCCTTCACCGGGGAGCTGTTTTTT. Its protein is CASSLAFTGELFF.

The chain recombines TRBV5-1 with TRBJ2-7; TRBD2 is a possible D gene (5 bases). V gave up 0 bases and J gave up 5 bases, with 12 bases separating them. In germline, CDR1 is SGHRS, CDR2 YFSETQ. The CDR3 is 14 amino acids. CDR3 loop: CASSLASQRDEQYF. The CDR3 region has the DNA TGCGCCAGCAGCTTGGCTTCACAGAGGGACGAGCAGTACTTC.

CDR3 coding DNA: TGTGCCAGCAGTGACGTGTGGGGCCCGTCGGGAGAGACCCAGTACTTC. It yields the protein CASSDVWGPSGETQYF. The gene calls are TRBV6-1 and TRBJ2-5; TRBD1 is a possible D gene (5 bases). The CDR3 spans 16 residues. CDR1 and CDR2 from the germline V gene are MNHNS and SASEGT. The germline V and J ends were trimmed by 3 bases and 4 bases, with 18 bases remaining between them.

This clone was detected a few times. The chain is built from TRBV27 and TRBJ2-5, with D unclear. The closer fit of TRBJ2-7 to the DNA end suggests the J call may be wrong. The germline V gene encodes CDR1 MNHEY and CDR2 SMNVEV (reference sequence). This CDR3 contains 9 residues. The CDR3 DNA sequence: TGTGCCAGTCACTACGAGCAGTACTTC. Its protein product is CASHYEQYF.

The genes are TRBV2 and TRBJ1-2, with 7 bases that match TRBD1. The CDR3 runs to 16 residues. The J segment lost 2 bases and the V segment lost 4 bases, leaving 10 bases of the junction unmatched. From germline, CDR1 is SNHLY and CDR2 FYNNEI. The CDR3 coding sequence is TGTGCCAGCAGTGTGGGGCAGGGGGTGGGGAACTATGGCTACACCTTC. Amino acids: CASSVGQGVGNYGYTF.